Given below is one T cell receptor (beta chain) in context. As processed by the authors: Amplification with reference gene primers provided the estimates of nucleated cell counts. Profiling relied on immunoSEQ multiplex PCR, and the TCRdb table lists in-frame clones only, not all of them. V and J calls and clone size are those listed in that table; D and trimming were worked out from the DNA. Of 35,000 to 40,000 clones in the sample, about 74% were seen once. These data come from a study of blood T cell repertoires in COVID-19. Study context: PBMCs, B-cell-depleted T cells, or T cells were the source of the cDNA or gDNA that made up the material.

Material for sequencing was peripheral blood. The receptor was isolated from a man in his sixties or seventies with COVID-19, enrolled during active disease.

CDR3 protein: CASSVVQNTGELFF. In nucleotides, the CDR3 is TGTGCCAGCAGCGTAGTTCAGAACACCGGGGAGCTGTTTTTT. The chain uses TRBV9 and TRBJ2-2; D is uncertain. Germline V gene sequence: CDR1 SGDLS, CDR2 YYNGEE. Trimming shortened V by 0 bases and J by 1 base, and 4 bases separated the two germline ends. This CDR3 comprises 14 residues.